This T cell receptor (beta chain) is drawn from a study of shared clonotypes between healthy human individuals. The wider study: Each donor's CD8 memory used one plate, CD8 naive two, each CD4 subset three.

The V gene end was trimmed by 4 bases and the J gene end by 2 bases; junction bases not matched to a gene: 7. This CDR3 comprises 16 residues. CDR1 is MDHEN and CDR2 is SYDVKM in the germline V gene. Deep-level assay runs were performed. Each sorted subset replicate got 200 ng genomic DNA, roughly 30,000 genomes. TCRdb keeps only in-frame clones here, not all; method: immunoSEQ multiplex PCR. Among about 2.5 million clones listed, 85% to 95% were seen once. Study results and caveats: The study drew on few donors, limiting represented genetic and exposure-history diversity.

This clone was detected once. No antigen is known for it. This sequence was found in a man between 18 and 29 years old in good health. Some clones in this sample may be carry-over from other donors' samples. The rearrangement links TRBV28 to TRBJ2-1; 8 nucleotides align to TRBD2. The sample comprised naive CD4+ T cells from PBMCs. Subset: CD45RA+ positively selected. CDR3 sequence reads: CASSSPIAGTYNEQFF. In DNA form, the CDR3 reads TGTGCCAGCAGTTCCCCGATAGCGGGAACCTACAATGAGCAGTTCTTC.